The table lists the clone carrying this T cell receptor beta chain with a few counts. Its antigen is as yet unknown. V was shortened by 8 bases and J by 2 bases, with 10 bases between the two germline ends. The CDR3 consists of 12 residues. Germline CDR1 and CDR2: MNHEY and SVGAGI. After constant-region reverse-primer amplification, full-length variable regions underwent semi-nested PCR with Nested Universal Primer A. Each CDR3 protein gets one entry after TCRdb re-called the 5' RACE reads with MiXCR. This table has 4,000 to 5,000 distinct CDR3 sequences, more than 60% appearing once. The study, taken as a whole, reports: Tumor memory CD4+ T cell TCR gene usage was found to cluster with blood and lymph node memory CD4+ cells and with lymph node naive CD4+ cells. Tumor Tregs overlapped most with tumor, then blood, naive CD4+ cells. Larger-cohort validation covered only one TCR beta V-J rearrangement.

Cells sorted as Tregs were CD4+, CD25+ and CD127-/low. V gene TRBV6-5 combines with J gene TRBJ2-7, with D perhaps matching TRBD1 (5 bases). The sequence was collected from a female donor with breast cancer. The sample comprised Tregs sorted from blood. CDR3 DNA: TGTGCCAGCGGTTCAGGGCCCTACGAGCAGTACTTC. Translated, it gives CASGSGPYEQYF.